The following is a T cell receptor (beta chain) sequence with its context. Its matching antigen is unknown. This record comes from a study of T cell responses to AZD1222 COVID-19 vaccine. General study findings and limits: Repertoire sampling happened only post peak T cell response.

Method: immunoSEQ multiplex PCR; TCRdb's copy keeps in-frame clones and lacks some. The sample has about 200,000 clones; roughly 90% are singletons. Pooled together were second doses at about 4 or about 12 weeks. Germline CDR1 and CDR2: SGHDT and YYEEEE. V was trimmed by 2 bases and J by 6 bases, leaving 9 bases between them. There are 13 residues in the CDR3. The chain couples TRBV5-6 to TRBJ1-5; tentative D call: TRBD1 (5 bases). Specimen: peripheral blood, collected 28 days after the second AZD1222 dose. This receptor was identified in an adult who received the AZD1222 COVID-19 vaccine. Here the CDR3 DNA reads TGTGCCAGCAGCTTCCAGGGCCGTCAGCCCCAGCATTTT. As protein: CASSFQGRQPQHF. Variable domain in full (rest from reference TRBV5-6 and TRBJ1-5): DAGVTQSPTHLIKTRGQQVTLRCSPKSGHDTVSWYQQALGQGPQFIFQYYEEEERQRGNFPDRFSGHQFPNYSSELNVNALLLGDSALYLCASSFQGRQPQHFGDGTRLSIL.